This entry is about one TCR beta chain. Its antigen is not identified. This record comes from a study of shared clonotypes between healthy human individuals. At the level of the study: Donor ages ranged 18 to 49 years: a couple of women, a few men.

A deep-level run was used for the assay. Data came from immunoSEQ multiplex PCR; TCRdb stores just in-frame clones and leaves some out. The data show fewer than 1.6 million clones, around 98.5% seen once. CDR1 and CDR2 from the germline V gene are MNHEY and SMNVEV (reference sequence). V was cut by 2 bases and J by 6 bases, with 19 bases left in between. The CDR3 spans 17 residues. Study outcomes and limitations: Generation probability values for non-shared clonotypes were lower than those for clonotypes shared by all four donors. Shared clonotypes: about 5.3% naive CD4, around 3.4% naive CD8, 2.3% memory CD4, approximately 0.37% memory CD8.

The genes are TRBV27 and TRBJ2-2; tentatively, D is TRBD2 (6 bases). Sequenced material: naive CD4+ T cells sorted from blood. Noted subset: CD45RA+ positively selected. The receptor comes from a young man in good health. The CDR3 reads CASSLVGLGRGAGELFF. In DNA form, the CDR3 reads TGTGCCAGCAGTTTAGTGGGCCTGGGGCGGGGAGCCGGGGAGCTGTTTTTT.